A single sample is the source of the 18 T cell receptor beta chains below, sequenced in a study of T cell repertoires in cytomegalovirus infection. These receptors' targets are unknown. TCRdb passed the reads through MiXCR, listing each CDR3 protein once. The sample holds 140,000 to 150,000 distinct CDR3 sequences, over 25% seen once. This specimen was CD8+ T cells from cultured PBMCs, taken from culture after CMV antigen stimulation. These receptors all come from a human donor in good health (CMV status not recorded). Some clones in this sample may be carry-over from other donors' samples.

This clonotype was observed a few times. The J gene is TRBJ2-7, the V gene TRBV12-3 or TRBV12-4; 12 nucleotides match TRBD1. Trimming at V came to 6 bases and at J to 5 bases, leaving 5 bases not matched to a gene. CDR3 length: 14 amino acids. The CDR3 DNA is TGTGCCAGCAGAGGGACAGGGGGCCGGAACGAGCAGTACTTC. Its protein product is CASRGTGGRNEQYF.

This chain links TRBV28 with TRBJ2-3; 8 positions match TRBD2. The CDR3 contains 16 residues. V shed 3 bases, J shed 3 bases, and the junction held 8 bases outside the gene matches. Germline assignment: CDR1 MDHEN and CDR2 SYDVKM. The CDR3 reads CASSFPVGGGTDTQYF. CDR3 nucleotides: TGTGCCAGCAGTTTCCCTGTGGGCGGGGGGACAGATACGCAGTATTTT.

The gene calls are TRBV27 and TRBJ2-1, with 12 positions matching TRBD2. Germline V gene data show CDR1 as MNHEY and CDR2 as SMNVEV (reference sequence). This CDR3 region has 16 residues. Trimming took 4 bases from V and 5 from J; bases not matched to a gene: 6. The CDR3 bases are TGTGCCAGCAGTTCTCTAGCGGGGGGGCTTAACAATGAGCAGTTCTTC. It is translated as CASSSLAGGLNNEQFF.

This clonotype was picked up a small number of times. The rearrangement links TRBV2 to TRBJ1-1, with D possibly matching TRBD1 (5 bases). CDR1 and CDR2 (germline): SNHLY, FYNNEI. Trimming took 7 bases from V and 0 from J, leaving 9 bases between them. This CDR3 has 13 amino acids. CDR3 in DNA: TGTGCCAGCATGGGACGGCTGAACACTGAAGCTTTCTTT. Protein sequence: CASMGRLNTEAFF.

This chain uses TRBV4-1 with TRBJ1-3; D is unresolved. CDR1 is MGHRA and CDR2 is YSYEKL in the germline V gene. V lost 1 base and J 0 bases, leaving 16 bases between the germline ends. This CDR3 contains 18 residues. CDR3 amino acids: CASSQGPFGWDSGNTIYF. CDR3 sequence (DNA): TGCGCCAGCAGCCAAGGCCCCTTCGGCTGGGACTCTGGAAACACCATATATTTT.

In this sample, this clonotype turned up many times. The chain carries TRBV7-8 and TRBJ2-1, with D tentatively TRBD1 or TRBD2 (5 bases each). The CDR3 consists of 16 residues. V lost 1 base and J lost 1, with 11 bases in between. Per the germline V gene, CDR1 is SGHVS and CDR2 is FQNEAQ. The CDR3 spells CASSLGGSASYNEQFF. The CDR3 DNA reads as TGTGCCAGCAGCTTAGGGGGGTCAGCATCCTACAATGAGCAGTTCTTC.

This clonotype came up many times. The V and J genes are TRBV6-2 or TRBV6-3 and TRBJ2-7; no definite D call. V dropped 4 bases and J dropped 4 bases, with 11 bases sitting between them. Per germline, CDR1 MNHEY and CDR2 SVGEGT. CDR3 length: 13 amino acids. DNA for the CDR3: TGTGCCAGCAGTTTGAGTGGCTTATACGAGCAGTACTTC. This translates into CASSLSGLYEQYF.

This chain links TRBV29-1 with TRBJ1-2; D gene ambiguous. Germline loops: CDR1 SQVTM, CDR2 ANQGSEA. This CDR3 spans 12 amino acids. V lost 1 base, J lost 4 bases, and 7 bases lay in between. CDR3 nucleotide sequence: TGCAGCGTTGAAGGGCCTTTCTATGGCTACACCTTC. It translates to CSVEGPFYGYTF.

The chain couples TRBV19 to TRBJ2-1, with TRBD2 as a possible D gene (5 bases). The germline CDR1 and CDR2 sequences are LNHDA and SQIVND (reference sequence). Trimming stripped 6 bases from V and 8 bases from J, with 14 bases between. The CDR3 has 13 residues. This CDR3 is CASSKLKADEQFF. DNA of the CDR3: TGTGCCAGTAGCAAACTCAAAGCGGATGAGCAGTTCTTC.

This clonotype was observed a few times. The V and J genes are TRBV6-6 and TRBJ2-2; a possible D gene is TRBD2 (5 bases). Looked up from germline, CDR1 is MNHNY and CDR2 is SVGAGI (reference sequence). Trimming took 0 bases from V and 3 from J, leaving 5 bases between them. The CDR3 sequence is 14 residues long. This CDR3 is CASSYSGDTGELFF. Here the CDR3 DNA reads TGTGCCAGCAGTTACTCCGGGGACACCGGGGAGCTGTTTTTT.

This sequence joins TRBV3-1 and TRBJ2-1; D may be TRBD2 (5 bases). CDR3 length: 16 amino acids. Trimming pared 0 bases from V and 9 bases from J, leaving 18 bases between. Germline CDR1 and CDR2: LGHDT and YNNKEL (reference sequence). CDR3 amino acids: CASSQDGLAGWGEQFF. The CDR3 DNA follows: TGTGCCAGCAGCCAAGATGGGCTAGCCGGGTGGGGTGAGCAGTTCTTC.

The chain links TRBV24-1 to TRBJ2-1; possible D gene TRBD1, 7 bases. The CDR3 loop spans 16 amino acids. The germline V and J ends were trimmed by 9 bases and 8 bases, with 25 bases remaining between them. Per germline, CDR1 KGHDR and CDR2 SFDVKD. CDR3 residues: CATSTPGRGDRDEQFF. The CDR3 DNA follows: TGTGCCACCTCCACTCCCGGCAGGGGGGATAGGGATGAGCAGTTCTTC.

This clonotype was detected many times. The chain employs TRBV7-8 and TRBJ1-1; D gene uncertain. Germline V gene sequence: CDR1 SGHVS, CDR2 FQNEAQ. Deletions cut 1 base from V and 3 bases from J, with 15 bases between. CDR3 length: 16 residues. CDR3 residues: CASSLGFLGRDTEAFF. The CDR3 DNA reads TGTGCCAGCAGCTTAGGTTTTTTAGGGAGAGACACTGAAGCTTTCTTT.

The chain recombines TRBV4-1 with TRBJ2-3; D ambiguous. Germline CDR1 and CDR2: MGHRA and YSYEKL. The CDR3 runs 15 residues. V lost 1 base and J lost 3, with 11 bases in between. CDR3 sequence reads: CASSQVGLDTDTQYF. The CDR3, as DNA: TGCGCCAGCAGCCAAGTTGGTCTAGATACAGATACGCAGTATTTT.

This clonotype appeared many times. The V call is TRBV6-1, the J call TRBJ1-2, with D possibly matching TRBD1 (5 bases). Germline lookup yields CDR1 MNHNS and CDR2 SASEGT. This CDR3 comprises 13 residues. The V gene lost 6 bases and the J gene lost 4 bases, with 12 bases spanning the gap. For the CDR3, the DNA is TGTGCCAGCAGCGGCGACAGTGGCTATGGCTACACCTTC. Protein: CASSGDSGYGYTF.

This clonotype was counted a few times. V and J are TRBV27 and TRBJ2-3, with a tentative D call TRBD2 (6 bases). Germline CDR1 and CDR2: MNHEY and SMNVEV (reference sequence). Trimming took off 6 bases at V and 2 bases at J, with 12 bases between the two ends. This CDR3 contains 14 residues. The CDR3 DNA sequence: TGTGCCAGCAGCGTTCTAGCGTTCACAGATACGCAGTATTTT. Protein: CASSVLAFTDTQYF.

CDR3 nucleotide sequence: TGTGCCAGCAGTTATACATATAGCAATCAGCCCCAGCATTTT. Translated, it gives CASSYTYSNQPQHF. The chain has TRBV12-3 or TRBV12-4 and TRBJ1-5; D unresolved. The V end lost 4 bases, the J end lost 0 bases, and 7 bases lay between the germline ends. The CDR3 is made up of 14 amino acids.

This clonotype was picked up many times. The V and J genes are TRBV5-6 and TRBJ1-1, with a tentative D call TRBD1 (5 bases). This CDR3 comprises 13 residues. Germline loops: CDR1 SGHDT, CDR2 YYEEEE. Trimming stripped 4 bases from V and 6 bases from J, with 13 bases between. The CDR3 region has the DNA TGTGCCAGCAGCCCGACCATGGGGGCTGAAGCTTTCTTT. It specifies CASSPTMGAEAFF.